This T cell receptor beta chain was recovered during a study of cytomegalovirus exposure and HLA in healthy donors. CDR1 is SGHVS, CDR2 FQNEAQ, per germline. V trimming: 7 bases; J trimming: 1 base; junction bases outside the gene matches: 4. CDR3 size: 14 residues. The PCR employed 60 Vbeta primers together with 13 Jbeta primers. Data came from immunoSEQ multiplex PCR; TCRdb stores just in-frame clones and leaves some out. The data contain 150,000 to 200,000 clones, approximately 80% of them seen just once; the ten biggest clones take up under 3%. Study outcomes and limitations: Prior analysis indicated that the majority of TCR beta V segments exhibited productivity approximately 87% or approximately 30% of the time.

Turning to this clone: The antigen is not known.

The chain is built from TRBV7-8 and TRBJ2-1; 7 bases are shared with TRBD1. The clonotype was recovered from a woman aged 45-65 years in good health and CMV-seronegative. The sample consisted of PBMCs. The CDR3 spells CASNEDRSYNEQFF. In nucleotides, the CDR3 is TGTGCCAGCAACGAGGACAGGTCCTACAATGAGCAGTTCTTC.